This T cell receptor (beta chain) was sequenced for a study of breast tumors, draining lymph nodes, adjacent tissues. Breast cancer patients provided tissue from their axillary draining lymph nodes. From the multiplex PCR reads, TCRdb called clonotypes with MiXCR, one entry per CDR3 protein. The table includes some 200,000 distinct CDR3 sequences, roughly 29% detected once. This clonotype was counted a few times. This could be a read error, since a much larger clone is one nucleotide away. Sample: axillary lymph node tissue. The origin of this receptor is a female donor with breast cancer. Some clones in this sample may be carry-over from other donors' samples.

CDR3 nucleotide sequence: TGTGCCAGCAGTTGCTCGGCGGGGAGAAGGTACGAGCAGTACTTC. It encodes CASSCSAGRRYEQYF. V is TRBV6-2 or TRBV6-3 and J is TRBJ2-5, with TRBD2 as a possible D gene (6 bases). The better agreement between TRBJ2-7 and the DNA end casts doubt on the J call. This CDR3 comprises 15 residues. Germline CDR1 is MNHEY and CDR2 is SVGEGT.